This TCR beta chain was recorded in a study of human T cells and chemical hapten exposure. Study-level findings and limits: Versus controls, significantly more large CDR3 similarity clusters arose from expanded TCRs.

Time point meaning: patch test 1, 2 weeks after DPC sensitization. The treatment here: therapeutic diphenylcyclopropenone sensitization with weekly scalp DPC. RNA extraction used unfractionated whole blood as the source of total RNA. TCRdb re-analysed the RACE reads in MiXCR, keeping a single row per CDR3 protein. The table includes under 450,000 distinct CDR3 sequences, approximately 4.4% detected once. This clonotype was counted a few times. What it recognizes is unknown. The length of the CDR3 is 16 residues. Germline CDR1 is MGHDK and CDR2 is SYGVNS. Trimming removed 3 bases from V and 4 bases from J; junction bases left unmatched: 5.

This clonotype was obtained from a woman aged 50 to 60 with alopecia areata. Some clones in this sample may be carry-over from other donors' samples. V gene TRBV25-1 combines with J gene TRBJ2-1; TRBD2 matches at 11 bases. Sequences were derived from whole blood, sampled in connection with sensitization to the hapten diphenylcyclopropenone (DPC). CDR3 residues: CASSDSTSGTYNEQFF. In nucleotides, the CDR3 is TGTGCCAGCAGTGACTCGACTAGCGGGACTTACAATGAGCAGTTCTTC.